One sample yielded the 13 T cell receptor beta chains listed below, sequenced in a study of blood T cell repertoires in COVID-19 (TCRdb year 2020). The library was built by means of the immunoSEQ multiplex PCR assay. The table comes from immuneACCESS by way of TCRdb, which keeps in-frame sequences with V and J called. Part of the clones is missing from these tables; in studies checked, under half for an unresolved V gene and the rest for unknown reasons. In all, the sample holds about 190,000 clones, and 80% to 90% of those were seen once. The ten largest clones add up to approximately 1% of the sample. The sequenced material came from peripheral blood. Receptors were obtained from a man aged 25-45 years with acute or convalescent COVID-19.

The chain is built from TRBV4-2 and TRBJ2-7; 7 bases map to TRBD2. Trimming at V came to 1 base and at J to 4 bases, leaving 4 bases not matched to a gene. CDR3 length equals 14 residues. Per germline, CDR1 LGHNA and CDR2 YNFKEQ. DNA for the CDR3: TGTGCCAGCAGCCAAGGTGGGACTATTTACGAGCAGTACTTC. Translation gives CASSQGGTIYEQYF.

The chain couples TRBV9 to TRBJ2-7; D is undetermined. V was clipped by 3 bases and J by 0 bases, with 10 bases between them. This CDR3 spans 14 amino acids. Germline V gene lookup returns CDR1 SGDLS and CDR2 YYNGEE. CDR3 bases: TGTGCCAGCAGCGCTGGCGGCAGCTCCTACGAGCAGTACTTC. This sequence encodes CASSAGGSSYEQYF.

J is TRBJ2-1 and V is TRBV6-5, with TRBD1 matching over 8 bases. The CDR3 covers 12 residues. Germline V gene sequence: CDR1 MNHEY, CDR2 SVGAGI. V shed 6 bases and J 10 bases; nucleotides not matched to a gene: 5. The CDR3 sequence is CASRNGQGEQFF. CDR3 DNA sequence: TGTGCCAGCAGGAACGGACAGGGCGAGCAGTTCTTC.

This clone was seen a single time. This chain links TRBV4-2 with TRBJ1-6; possible D gene TRBD1, 6 bases. Looked up from germline, CDR1 is LGHNA and CDR2 is YNFKEQ. The CDR3 contains 14 residues. V was pared by 10 bases and J by 7 bases, with 17 bases between. The DNA for the CDR3 is TGTGCCACCGATACCGGGACACCGAATTCACCCCTCCACTTT. Encoded protein: CATDTGTPNSPLHF.

This clone has just one count. The gene calls are TRBV19 and TRBJ2-7; TRBD2 aligns across 7 bases. This CDR3 has 16 residues. The ends lost 7 bases at V and 5 bases at J; junction bases unmatched: 17. The germline V gene has CDR1 LNHDA and CDR2 SQIVND (reference sequence). The CDR3 spells CASKGTGRGKENEQYF. The CDR3 coding sequence is TGTGCCAGTAAAGGAACGGGGAGGGGCAAAGAAAACGAGCAGTACTTC.

The chain joins TRBV6-4 to TRBJ1-6; 7 nucleotides agree with TRBD1. Germline V gene data show CDR1 as MRHNA and CDR2 as SNTAGT. The CDR3 consists of 14 residues. V shed 0 bases, J shed 10 bases, and the junction held 3 bases outside the gene matches. CDR3 nucleotides: TGTGCCAGCAGTGACTCGACAGGGCACTCACCCCTCCACTTT. This sequence encodes CASSDSTGHSPLHF.

The chain couples TRBV6-5 to TRBJ2-7; 7 nucleotides align to TRBD2. The V segment lost 9 bases and the J segment 1 base; nucleotides outside the gene matches: 6. The V gene's germline CDR1 is MNHEY and CDR2 SVGAGI. The CDR3 is 13 amino acids. CDR3 loop: CASGRGLSYEQYF. CDR3 sequence (DNA): TGTGCCAGTGGGAGGGGCCTATCCTACGAGCAGTACTTC.

This clone was recorded only once. The chain has TRBV9 and TRBJ2-1; TRBD2 is a possible D gene (6 bases). The CDR3 consists of 15 residues. With 0 bases removed from V and 7 bases from J, the gap between germline ends came to 14 bases. Germline V gene sequence: CDR1 SGDLS, CDR2 YYNGEE. Here the CDR3 reads CASSVGASDSNEQFF. The CDR3 DNA follows: TGTGCCAGCAGCGTAGGCGCTAGCGATTCAAATGAGCAGTTCTTC.

This clone was observed a few times. The chain combines TRBV5-6 with TRBJ1-2; D unresolved. Germline V CDR1 and CDR2: SGHDT, YYEEEE. V was shortened by 4 bases and J by 2 bases, with 12 bases between the two germline ends. This CDR3 has 14 residues. CDR3 DNA sequence: TGTGCCAGCAGCCCTCTGTTACAGAACTATGGCTACACCTTC. As protein: CASSPLLQNYGYTF.

The V gene is TRBV18, the J gene TRBJ2-7, with 9 bases matching TRBD1. The CDR3 totals 14 residues. Germline CDR1 is KGHSH and CDR2 is LQKENI. The V and J ends lost 3 bases and 7 bases, in that order; junction bases with no gene match: 7. This chain's CDR3 is CASSPPGQGKEQYF. DNA for the CDR3: TGTGCCAGCTCACCGCCGGGACAGGGCAAGGAGCAGTACTTC.

The table lists this clone with a count of one. V gene TRBV3-1 (or the pseudogene TRBV3-2) combines with J gene TRBJ2-5; D gene ambiguous. Germline CDR1 reads LGHDT; CDR2 reads YNNKEL (reference sequence). The V end was cut by 1 base, the J end by 5 bases, with 8 bases between. The CDR3 contains 13 residues. The CDR3 DNA reads TGTGCCAGCAGCCAAGTTACGAGGGAGACCCAGTACTTC. This encodes CASSQVTRETQYF.

The rearrangement uses TRBV18 and TRBJ1-1, with D maybe TRBD1 (5 bases). V was cut by 2 bases and J by 4 bases, with 14 bases left in between. The CDR3 length is 15 residues. Germline values: CDR1 KGHSH, CDR2 LQKENI. CDR3 sequence (DNA): TGTGCCAGCTCACCAGACCAGGGACTCAGCACTGAAGCTTTCTTT. Protein product: CASSPDQGLSTEAFF.

V and J are TRBV7-9 and TRBJ2-3; 15 bases align to TRBD2. From germline, CDR1 is SEHNR and CDR2 FQNEAQ (reference sequence). The CDR3 is 16 amino acids. V lost 5 bases, J lost 7 bases, and 7 bases stayed unmatched. The CDR3 is CASSRTSGRALYTQYF. The CDR3 nucleotides are TGTGCCAGCAGCAGGACTAGCGGGAGGGCCCTTTATACGCAGTATTTT.